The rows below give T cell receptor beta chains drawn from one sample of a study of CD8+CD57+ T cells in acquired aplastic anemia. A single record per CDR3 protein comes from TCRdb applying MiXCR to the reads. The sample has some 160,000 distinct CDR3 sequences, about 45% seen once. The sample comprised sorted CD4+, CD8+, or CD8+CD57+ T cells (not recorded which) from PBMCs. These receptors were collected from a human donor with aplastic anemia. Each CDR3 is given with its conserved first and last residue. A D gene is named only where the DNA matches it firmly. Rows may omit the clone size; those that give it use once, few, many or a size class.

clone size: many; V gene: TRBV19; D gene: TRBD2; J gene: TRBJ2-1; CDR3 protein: CASSIPRTSGTNEQFF; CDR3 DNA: TGTGCCAGTAGTATACCAAGGACTAGCGGGACCAATGAGCAGTTCTTC
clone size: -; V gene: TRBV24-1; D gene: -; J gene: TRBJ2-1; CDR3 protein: CATSDHDWSSYNEQFF; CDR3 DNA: TGTGCCACCAGTGATCATGACTGGAGCTCCTACAATGAGCAGTTCTTC
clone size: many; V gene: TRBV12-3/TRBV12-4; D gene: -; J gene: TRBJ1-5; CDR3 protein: CASSLRGQPQHF; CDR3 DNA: TGTGCCAGCAGTTTAAGGGGTCAGCCCCAGCATTTT
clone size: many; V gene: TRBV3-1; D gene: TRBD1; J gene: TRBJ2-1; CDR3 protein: CASSHGTGKDRRPHEQFF; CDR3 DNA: TGTGCCAGCAGCCACGGGACAGGGAAGGACCGTCGCCCCCATGAGCAGTTCTTC
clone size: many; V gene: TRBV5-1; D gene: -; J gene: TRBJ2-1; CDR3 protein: CASSLMDKAYNEQFF; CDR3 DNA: TGCGCCAGCAGCTTGATGGACAAAGCTTACAATGAGCAGTTCTTC
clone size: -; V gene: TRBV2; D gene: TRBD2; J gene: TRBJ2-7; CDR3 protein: CASMRERGGDEQYF; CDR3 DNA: TGTGCCAGCATGAGGGAGCGGGGGGGTGACGAGCAGTACTTC
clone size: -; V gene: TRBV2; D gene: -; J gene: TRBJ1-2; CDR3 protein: CASSDAQHYGYTF; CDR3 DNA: TGTGCCAGCAGTGACGCGCAACATTATGGCTACACCTTC
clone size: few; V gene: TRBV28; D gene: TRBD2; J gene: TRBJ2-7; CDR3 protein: CASSFRLAPSSYEQYF; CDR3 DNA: TGTGCCAGCAGTTTCCGACTAGCGCCGAGCTCCTACGAGCAGTACTTC
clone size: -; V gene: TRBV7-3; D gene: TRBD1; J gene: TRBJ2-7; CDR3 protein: CASSATGRTYEQYF; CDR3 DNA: TGTGCCAGTAGCGCGACAGGGCGAACCTACGAGCAGTACTTC
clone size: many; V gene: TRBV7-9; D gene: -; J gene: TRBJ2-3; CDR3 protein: CASSFSGAHTDTQYF; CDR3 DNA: TGTGCCAGCAGTTTTAGCGGAGCCCACACAGATACGCAGTATTTT
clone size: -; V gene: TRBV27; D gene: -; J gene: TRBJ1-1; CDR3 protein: CASSFNRVRGNTEAFF; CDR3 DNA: TGTGCCAGCAGTTTCAACAGGGTGAGGGGGAACACTGAAGCTTTCTTT
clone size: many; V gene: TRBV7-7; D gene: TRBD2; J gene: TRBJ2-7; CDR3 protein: CASSLTSEHYEQYF; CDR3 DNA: TGTGCCAGCAGCTTAACTAGCGAGCACTACGAGCAGTACTTC
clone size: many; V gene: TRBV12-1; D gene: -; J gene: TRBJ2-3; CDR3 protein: CASSCPCGDTQYF; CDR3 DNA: TGTGCCAGCAGCTGCCCGTGTGGGGATACGCAGTATTTT
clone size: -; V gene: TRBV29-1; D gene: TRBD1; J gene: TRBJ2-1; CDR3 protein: CSVLSGQGIYNEQFF; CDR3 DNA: TGCAGCGTTTTGTCCGGACAGGGGATCTACAATGAGCAGTTCTTC
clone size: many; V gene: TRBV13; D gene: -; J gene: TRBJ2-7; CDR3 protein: CASNGQDSYEQYF; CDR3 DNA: TGTGCCAGCAACGGCCAAGACTCCTACGAGCAGTACTTC
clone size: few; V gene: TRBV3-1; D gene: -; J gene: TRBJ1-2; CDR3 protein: CASSQADGAPLNYGYTF; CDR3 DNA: TGTGCCAGCAGCCAAGCCGACGGAGCTCCGCTGAACTATGGCTACACCTTC
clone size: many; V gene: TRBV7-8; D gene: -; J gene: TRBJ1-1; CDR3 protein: CASSWSTGMNTEAFF; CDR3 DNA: TGTGCCAGCAGCTGGTCAACAGGGATGAACACTGAAGCTTTCTTT
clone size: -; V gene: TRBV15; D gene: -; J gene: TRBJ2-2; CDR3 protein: CATSLETGRYTGELFF; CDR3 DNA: TGTGCCACCAGCCTGGAGACCGGTAGATATACCGGGGAGCTGTTTTTT
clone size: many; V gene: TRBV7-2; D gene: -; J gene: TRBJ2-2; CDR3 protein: CASSWDTGELFF; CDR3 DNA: TGTGCCAGCAGCTGGGACACCGGGGAGCTGTTTTTT
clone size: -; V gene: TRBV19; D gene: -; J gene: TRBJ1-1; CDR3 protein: CASSSQQGNTEAFF; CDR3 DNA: TGTGCCAGTAGTTCACAACAGGGGAACACTGAAGCTTTCTTT